This TCR beta chain is drawn from a study of blood T cell repertoires in COVID-19. About the study: Acute and convalescent COVID-19 samples came from the United States, Italy and Spain. In each case, the material was cDNA or gDNA derived from T cells, B-cell-depleted T cells, or PBMCs.

Methods used by the authors: Amplification of reference gene primers provided the estimated nucleated cell counts. This table comes from immunoSEQ multiplex PCR, and its TCRdb copy is limited to in-frame clones, with some not included. V and J calls and clone size are copied from that table; D and trimming were computed from the DNA. The table has under 200,000 clones, about 81% seen once. This CDR3 comprises 16 residues. V shed 5 bases and J 2 bases; nucleotides not matched to a gene: 5. CDR1 and CDR2 (germline): MDHEN, SYDVKM. This TCR was recovered from a man under 40 with active or convalescent COVID-19. The chain joins TRBV28 to TRBJ1-6; 8 bases match TRBD1. What was sequenced was peripheral blood. The CDR3 nucleotides are TGTGCCAGCAGTACAGGGGGTAACGCCTATAATTCACCCCTCCACTTT. Translating it yields CASSTGGNAYNSPLHF.